This T cell receptor beta chain was identified during a study of blood T cell repertoires in COVID-19 (dated by TCRdb to 2020 to 2021). For context, the study as a whole: The collaborator samples originated in the United States, Italy and Spain and spanned the acute and convalescent phases of COVID-19. The samples were drawn from two sources: the first 160 participants of the ongoing ImmuneRACE study, and over 1,000 subjects contributed by 6 global collaborators. Deeply sampled blood TCRbeta repertoires from subjects exposed to, actively infected with, or recovered from COVID-19 were included in the dataset. A de-identified subject ID, COVID-19 status, age in years and sex were almost always included in the sample metadata. The repertoires were released in a freely available public database meant as a resource for research on the immune response to SARS-CoV-2. Where available, HLA class I and class II types were taken from metadata supplied by the sample provider and were not determined by assay-based typing. The prospective study material was composed of cDNA or gDNA derived from T cells, B-cell-depleted T cells, or PBMCs.

TCRbeta CDR3 regions were amplified from genomic DNA by means of the immunoSEQ Assay, a bias-controlled multiplex PCR. The paper's processing steps were these. Within the assay, amplification of reference gene primers was used to estimate how many nucleated cells each sample contained. Sequence reads were collapsed and filtered to measure the absolute abundance of every unique TCRbeta CDR3 rearrangement. For each sample, productive Simpson clonality was calculated by taking the square root of Simpson's diversity index across productive rearrangements. This is the immuneACCESS table as TCRdb keeps it, with only in-frame sequences that have V and J called. A part of the clones is gone; compared with another copy, unresolved V genes explain less than half, and the rest is unexplained. V and J calls plus clone size are reproduced from that table; the DNA served to infer D and trimming. This sample has roughly 500,000 clones in its table, and roughly 88% of those were observed once. The ten biggest clones cover 3.2% of the sample.

The collaborating institutions used their own protocols to collect whole blood in K2EDTA tubes. For TCRbeta analysis, collaborators shipped samples in one of three forms: frozen whole blood, isolated PBMCs, or DNA extracted from either of those sample types. Comment on this clone: This receptor's antigen is unknown. No much larger clone exists at a distance of one base, and base qualities are not known.

General study outcomes and caveats: Clinical and demographic metadata were provided uncurated, with the amount varying by source and participant.

As encoded in the germline V gene (reference sequence), CDR1 is LNHDA while CDR2 is SQIVND. Trimming removed 6 bases from V and 4 bases from J, leaving 9 bases between the germline ends. Including cysteine and phenylalanine, the CDR3 has 13 amino acids. Only the CDR3 DNA stays, 39 bases, in frame from base 1. Sequencing was carried out using peripheral blood. Recombination linked TRBV19 to TRBJ1-4; the D gene is unclear. This TCR was recovered from a human donor in a cohort sampled during active COVID-19. The DNA sequence reads TGTGCCAGTAGAAACGGCGGTAATGAAAAACTGTTTTTT. It translates to CASRNGGNEKLFF.